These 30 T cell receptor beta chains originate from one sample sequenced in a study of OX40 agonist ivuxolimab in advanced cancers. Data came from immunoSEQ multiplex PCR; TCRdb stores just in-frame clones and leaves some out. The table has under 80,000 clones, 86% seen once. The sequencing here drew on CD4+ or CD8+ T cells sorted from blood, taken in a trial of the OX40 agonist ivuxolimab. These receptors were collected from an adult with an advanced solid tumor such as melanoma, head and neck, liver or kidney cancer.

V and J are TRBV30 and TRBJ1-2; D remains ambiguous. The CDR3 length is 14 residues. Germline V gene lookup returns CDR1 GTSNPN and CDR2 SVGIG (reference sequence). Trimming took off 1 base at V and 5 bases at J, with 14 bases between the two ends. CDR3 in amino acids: CAWSAEPRAYGYTF. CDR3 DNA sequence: TGTGCCTGGAGTGCAGAACCCCGGGCTTATGGCTACACCTTC.

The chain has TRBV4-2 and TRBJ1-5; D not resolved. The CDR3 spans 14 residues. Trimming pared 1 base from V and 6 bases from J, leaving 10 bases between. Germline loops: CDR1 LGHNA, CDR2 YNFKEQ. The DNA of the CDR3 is TGTGCCAGCAGCCAAGGGGAGGTAGGTCAGCCCCAGCATTTT. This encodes CASSQGEVGQPQHF.

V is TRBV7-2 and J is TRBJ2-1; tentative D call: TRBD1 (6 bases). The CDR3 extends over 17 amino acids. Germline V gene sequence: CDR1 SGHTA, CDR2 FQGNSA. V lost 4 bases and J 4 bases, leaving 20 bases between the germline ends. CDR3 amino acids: CASSSLVGGAYYNEQFF. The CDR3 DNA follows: TGTGCCAGCAGCTCCCTAGTTGGGGGCGCTTATTACAATGAGCAGTTCTTC.

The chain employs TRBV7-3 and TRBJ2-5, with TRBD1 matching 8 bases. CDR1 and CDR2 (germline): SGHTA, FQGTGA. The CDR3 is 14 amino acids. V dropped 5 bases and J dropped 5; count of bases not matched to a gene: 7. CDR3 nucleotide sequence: TGTGCCAGCAGCCCTAGGACAGGGCACGAGACCCAGTACTTC. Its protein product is CASSPRTGHETQYF.

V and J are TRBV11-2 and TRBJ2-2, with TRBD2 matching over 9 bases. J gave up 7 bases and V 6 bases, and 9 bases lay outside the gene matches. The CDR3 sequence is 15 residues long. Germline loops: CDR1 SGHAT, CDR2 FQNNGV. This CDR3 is CASSPPGLAGGELFF. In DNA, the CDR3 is TGTGCCAGCAGTCCCCCGGGACTAGCAGGCGGGGAGCTGTTTTTT. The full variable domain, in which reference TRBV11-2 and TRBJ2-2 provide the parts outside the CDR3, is EAGVAQSPRYKIIEKRQSVAFWCNPISGHATLYWYQQILGQGPKLLIQFQNNGVVDDSQLPKDRFSAERLKGVDSTLKIQPAKLEDSAVYLCASSPPGLAGGELFFGEGSRLTVL.

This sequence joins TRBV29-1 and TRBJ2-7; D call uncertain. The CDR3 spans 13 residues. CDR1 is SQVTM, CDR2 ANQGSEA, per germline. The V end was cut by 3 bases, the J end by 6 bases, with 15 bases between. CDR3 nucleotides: TGCAGCGTTGAGATCCCGCCTGGCAGCGAGCAGTACTTC. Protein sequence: CSVEIPPGSEQYF.

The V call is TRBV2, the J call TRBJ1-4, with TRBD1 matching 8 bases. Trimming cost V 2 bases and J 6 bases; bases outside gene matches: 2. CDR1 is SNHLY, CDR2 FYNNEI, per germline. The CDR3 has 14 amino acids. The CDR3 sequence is CASSEQGAHEKLFF. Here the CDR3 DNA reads TGTGCCAGCAGTGAACAGGGGGCACATGAAAAACTGTTTTTT.

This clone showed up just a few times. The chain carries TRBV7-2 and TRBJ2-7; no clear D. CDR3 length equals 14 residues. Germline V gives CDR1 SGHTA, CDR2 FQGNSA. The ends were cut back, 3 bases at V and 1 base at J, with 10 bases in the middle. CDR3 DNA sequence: TGTGCCAGCAGCTTTAGGACCGAGTCCTACGAGCAGTACTTC. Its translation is CASSFRTESYEQYF.

The CDR3, as DNA: TGCAGCGTTGAAACCTCCCGGACAGGGGAGGAAAAACTGTTTTTT. Translation gives CSVETSRTGEEKLFF. The chain employs TRBV29-1 and TRBJ1-4; 9 nucleotides match TRBD1. The CDR3 has 15 amino acids. CDR1 is SQVTM and CDR2 is ANQGSEA in the germline V gene. The trim removed 2 bases at V and 8 bases at J, leaving 9 bases unmatched.

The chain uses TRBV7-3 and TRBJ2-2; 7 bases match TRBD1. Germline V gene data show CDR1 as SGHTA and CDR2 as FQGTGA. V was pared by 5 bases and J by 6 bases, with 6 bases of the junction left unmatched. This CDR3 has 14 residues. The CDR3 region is CASSATGVAGELFF. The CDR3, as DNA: TGTGCCAGCAGCGCCACAGGGGTTGCCGGGGAGCTGTTTTTT.

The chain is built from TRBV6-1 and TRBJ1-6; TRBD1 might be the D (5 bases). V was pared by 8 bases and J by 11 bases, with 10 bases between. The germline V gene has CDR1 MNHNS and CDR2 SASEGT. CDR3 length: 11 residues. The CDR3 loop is CASRGNAPLHF. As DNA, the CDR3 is TGTGCCAGCCGGGGGAATGCACCCCTCCACTTT.

CDR3 sequence reads: CASSLGGRRGGNTIYF. The CDR3 region has the DNA TGCGCCAGCAGCTTGGGGGGTCGGAGAGGCGGAAACACCATATATTTT. This chain connects TRBV5-1 to TRBJ1-3; D uncertain. Per germline, CDR1 SGHRS and CDR2 YFSETQ. With 0 bases removed from V and 4 bases from J, the gap between germline ends came to 14 bases. The CDR3 is 16 amino acids.

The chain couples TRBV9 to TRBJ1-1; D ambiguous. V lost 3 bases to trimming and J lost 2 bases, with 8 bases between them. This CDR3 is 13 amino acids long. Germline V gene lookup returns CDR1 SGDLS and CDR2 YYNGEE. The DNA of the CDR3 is TGTGCCAGCAGCGAAGCAACTAACACTGAAGCTTTCTTT. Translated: CASSEATNTEAFF.

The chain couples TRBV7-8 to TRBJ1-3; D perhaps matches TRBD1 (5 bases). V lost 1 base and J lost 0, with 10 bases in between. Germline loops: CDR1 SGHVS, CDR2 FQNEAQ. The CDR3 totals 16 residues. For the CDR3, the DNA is TGTGCCAGCAGCTTAGTTGGGGGTCCCTCTGGAAACACCATATATTTT. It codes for CASSLVGGPSGNTIYF.

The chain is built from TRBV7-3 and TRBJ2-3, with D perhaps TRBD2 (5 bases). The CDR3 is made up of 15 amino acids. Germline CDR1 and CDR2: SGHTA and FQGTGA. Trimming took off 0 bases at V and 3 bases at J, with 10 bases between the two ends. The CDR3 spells CASSLTVRGTDTQYF. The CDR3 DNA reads TGTGCCAGCAGCTTAACTGTCCGCGGGACAGATACGCAGTATTTT.

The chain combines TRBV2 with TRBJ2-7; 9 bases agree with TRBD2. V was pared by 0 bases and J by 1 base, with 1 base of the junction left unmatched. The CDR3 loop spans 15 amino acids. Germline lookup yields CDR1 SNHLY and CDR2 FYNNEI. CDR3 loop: CASSEASGGSYEQYF. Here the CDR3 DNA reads TGTGCCAGCAGTGAAGCTAGCGGGGGTTCCTACGAGCAGTACTTC.

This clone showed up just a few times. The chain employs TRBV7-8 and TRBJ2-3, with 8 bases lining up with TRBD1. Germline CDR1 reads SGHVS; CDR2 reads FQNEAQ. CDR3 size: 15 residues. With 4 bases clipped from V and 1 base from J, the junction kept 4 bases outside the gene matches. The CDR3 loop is CASSSTTGGTDTQYF. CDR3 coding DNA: TGTGCCAGCAGCTCCACGACAGGGGGCACAGATACGCAGTATTTT. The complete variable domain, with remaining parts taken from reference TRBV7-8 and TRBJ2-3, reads GAGVSQSPRYKVAKRGQDVALRCDPISGHVSLFWYQQALGQGPEFLTYFQNEAQLDKSGLPSDRFFAERPEGSVSTLKIQRTQQEDSAVYLCASSSTTGGTDTQYFGPGTRLTVL.

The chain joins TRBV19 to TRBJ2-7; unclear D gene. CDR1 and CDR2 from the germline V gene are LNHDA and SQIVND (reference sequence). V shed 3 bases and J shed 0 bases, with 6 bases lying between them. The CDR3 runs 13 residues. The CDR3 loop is CASSMAVSYEQYF. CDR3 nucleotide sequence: TGTGCCAGTAGTATGGCGGTCTCCTACGAGCAGTACTTC.

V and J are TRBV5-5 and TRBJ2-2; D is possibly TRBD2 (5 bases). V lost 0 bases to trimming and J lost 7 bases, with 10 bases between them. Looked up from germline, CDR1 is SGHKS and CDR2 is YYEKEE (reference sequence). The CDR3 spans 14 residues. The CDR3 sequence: CASSLARGLGELFF. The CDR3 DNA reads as TGTGCCAGCAGCTTGGCACGAGGGCTCGGGGAGCTGTTTTTT.

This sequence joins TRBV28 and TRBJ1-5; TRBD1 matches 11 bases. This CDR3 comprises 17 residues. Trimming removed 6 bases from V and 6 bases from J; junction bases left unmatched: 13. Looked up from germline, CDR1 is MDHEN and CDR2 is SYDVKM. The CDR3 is CASRRALGQGAGQPQHF. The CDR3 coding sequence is TGTGCCAGCAGACGAGCCCTAGGACAGGGGGCTGGTCAGCCCCAGCATTTT.

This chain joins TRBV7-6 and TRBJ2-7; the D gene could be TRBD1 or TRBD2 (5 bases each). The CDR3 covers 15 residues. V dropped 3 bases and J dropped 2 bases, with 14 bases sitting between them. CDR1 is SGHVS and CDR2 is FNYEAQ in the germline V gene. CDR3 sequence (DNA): TGTGCCAGCAGCTTGGGGGACGGAGACACCTACGAGCAGTACTTC. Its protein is CASSLGDGDTYEQYF.

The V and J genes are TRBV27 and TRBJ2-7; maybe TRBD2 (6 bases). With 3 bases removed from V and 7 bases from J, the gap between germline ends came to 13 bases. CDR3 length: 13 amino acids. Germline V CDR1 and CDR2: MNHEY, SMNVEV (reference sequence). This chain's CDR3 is CASSFRPGREQYF. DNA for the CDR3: TGTGCCAGCAGTTTCCGACCAGGGAGGGAGCAGTACTTC.

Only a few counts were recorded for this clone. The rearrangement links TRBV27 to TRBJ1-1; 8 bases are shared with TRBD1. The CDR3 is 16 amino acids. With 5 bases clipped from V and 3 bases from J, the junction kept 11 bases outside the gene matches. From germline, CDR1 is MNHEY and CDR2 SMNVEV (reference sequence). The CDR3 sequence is CASSQDRGGDDTEAFF. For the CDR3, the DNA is TGTGCCAGCAGTCAAGACAGGGGCGGTGACGACACTGAAGCTTTCTTT.

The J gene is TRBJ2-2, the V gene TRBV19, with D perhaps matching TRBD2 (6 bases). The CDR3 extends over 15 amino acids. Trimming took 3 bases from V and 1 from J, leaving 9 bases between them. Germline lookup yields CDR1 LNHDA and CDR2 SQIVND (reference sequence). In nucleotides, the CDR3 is TGTGCCAGTAGTATTCGGCGGGGGAACACCGGGGAGCTGTTTTTT. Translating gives CASSIRRGNTGELFF.

The CDR3 DNA reads TGTGCCAGCAGCCTAGGCCCGGCGGGTCAGCCCCAGCATTTT. This sequence encodes CASSLGPAGQPQHF. The gene calls are TRBV4-2 and TRBJ1-5; the D is unclear. Trimming pared 4 bases from V and 6 bases from J, leaving 13 bases between. Germline V gene sequence: CDR1 LGHNA, CDR2 YNFKEQ. The CDR3 contains 14 residues.

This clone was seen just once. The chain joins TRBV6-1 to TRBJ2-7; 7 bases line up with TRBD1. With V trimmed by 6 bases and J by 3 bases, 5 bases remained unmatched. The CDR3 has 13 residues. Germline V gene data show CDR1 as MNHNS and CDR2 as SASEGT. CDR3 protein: CASRGDSYYEQYF. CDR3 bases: TGTGCCAGCAGGGGGGACAGTTACTACGAGCAGTACTTC.

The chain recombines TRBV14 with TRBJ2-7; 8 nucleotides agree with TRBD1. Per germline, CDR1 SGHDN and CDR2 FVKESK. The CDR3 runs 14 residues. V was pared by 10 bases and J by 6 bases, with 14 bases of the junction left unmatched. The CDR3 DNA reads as TGTGCCATCCTCCGGGACAGGTTGCGTGGCGAGCAGTACTTC. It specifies CAILRDRLRGEQYF.

The CDR3 is CASRPFTEQFF. The DNA of the CDR3 is TGTGCCAGTAGGCCATTCACCGAGCAGTTCTTC. The chain is built from TRBV19 and TRBJ2-1; D call uncertain. Trimming removed 6 bases from V and 10 bases from J, with 10 bases in between. Germline CDR1 is LNHDA and CDR2 is SQIVND (reference sequence). The CDR3 is made up of 11 amino acids. Variable domain in full (rest from reference TRBV19 and TRBJ2-1): DGGITQSPKYLFRKEGQNVTLSCEQNLNHDAMYWYRQDPGQGLRLIYYSQIVNDFQKGDIAEGYSVSREKKESFPLTVTSAQKNPTAFYLCASRPFTEQFFGPGTRLTVL.

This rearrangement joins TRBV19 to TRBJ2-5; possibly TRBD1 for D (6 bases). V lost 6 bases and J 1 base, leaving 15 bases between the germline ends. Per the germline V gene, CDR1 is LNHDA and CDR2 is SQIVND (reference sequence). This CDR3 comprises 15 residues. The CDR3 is CASRSDRQVQETQYF. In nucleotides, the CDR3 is TGTGCCAGTAGATCCGACCGACAGGTCCAAGAGACCCAGTACTTC.

CDR3 residues: CASSLVRTSGTRRFF. The CDR3 DNA sequence: TGTGCCAGCAGCTTAGTTCGGACTAGCGGGACTCGGCGGTTCTTC. The chain links TRBV7-2 to TRBJ2-1; 12 bases fit TRBD2. The V segment lost 1 base and the J segment 15 bases; nucleotides outside the gene matches: 10. CDR1 is SGHTA, CDR2 FQGNSA, per germline. The CDR3 is made up of 15 amino acids.